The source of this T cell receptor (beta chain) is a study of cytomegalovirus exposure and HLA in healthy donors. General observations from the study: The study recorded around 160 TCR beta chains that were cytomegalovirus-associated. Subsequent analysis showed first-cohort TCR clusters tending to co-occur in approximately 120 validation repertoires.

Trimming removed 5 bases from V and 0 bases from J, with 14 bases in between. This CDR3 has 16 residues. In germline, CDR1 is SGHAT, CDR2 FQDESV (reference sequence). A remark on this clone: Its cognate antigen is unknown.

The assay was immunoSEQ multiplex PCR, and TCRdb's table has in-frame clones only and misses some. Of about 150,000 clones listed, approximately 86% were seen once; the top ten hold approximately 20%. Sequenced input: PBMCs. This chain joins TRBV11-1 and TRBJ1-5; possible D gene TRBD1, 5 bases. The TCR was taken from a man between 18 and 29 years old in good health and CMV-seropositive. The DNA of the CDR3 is TGTGCCAGCAGCACGCCAGGGTATTATAGCAATCAGCCCCAGCATTTT. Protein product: CASSTPGYYSNQPQHF. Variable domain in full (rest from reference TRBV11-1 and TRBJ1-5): EAEVAQSPRYKITEKSQAVAFWCDPISGHATLYWYRQILGQGPELLVQFQDESVVDDSQLPKDRFSAERLKGVDSTLKIQPAELGDSAMYLCASSTPGYYSNQPQHFGDGTRLSIL.